What follows describes a single TCR beta chain. V was clipped by 6 bases and J by 8 bases, with 14 bases between them. The CDR3 is made up of 12 amino acids. The V gene's germline CDR1 is SNHLY and CDR2 FYNNEI. These data are taken from a study of T cell responses to AZD1222 COVID-19 vaccine. Sequenced by immunoSEQ multiplex PCR; TCRdb stores in-frame clones only, minus some. The sample records about 150,000 clones, 90% being singletons. The sequence was collected from an adult in good health. The specimen comprised peripheral blood, sampled on day 0 of AZD1222 vaccination. The chain has TRBV2 and TRBJ2-7, with D possibly TRBD1 on 6 matching bases. In DNA form, the CDR3 reads TGTGCCAGCAGACCCTACAGGGCGCAGCAGTACTTC. Its protein product is CASRPYRAQQYF. Full variable domain (outside the CDR3, taken from reference TRBV2 and TRBJ2-7): EPEVTQTPSHQVTQMGQEVILRCVPISNHLYFYWYRQILGQKVEFLVSFYNNEISEKSEIFDDQFSVERPDGSNFTLKIRSTKLEDSAMYFCASRPYRAQQYFGPGTRLTVT.